These 22 T cell receptor beta chains came from one sample sequenced in a study of blood T cell repertoires in COVID-19. Libraries were prepared by immunoSEQ multiplex PCR; TCRdb keeps only in-frame clonotypes and omits some of them. The data show tens of thousands of clones, over 65% seen once. The material sequenced was peripheral blood. Receptors originate from a human donor in a cohort sampled during active COVID-19.

The gene calls are TRBV10-3 and TRBJ1-1; 9 bases align to TRBD1. The V segment lost 8 bases and the J segment 10 bases; nucleotides outside the gene matches: 17. The CDR3 is 15 residues long. Germline V gene lookup returns CDR1 ENHRY and CDR2 SYGVKD. Here the CDR3 DNA reads TGTGCCATCGGGGGACAGGGCGGACAGGTTAGCCGAGCTTTCTTT. Translated, it gives CAIGGQGGQVSRAFF.

V usage is TRBV2 and J usage is TRBJ2-1; possibly TRBD2 for D (6 bases). V lost 2 bases and J 5 bases, leaving 22 bases between the germline ends. The CDR3 runs 18 residues. In germline, CDR1 is SNHLY, CDR2 FYNNEI. In DNA, the CDR3 is TGTGCCAGCAGTGAAACCCCATTAGCGGCGGCGATGGACAATGAGCAGTTCTTC. This gives the protein CASSETPLAAAMDNEQFF. The full variable domain, with the rest looked up from reference TRBV2 and TRBJ2-1, is EPEVTQTPSHQVTQMGQEVILRCVPISNHLYFYWYRQILGQKVEFLVSFYNNEISEKSEIFDDQFSVERPDGSNFTLKIRSTKLEDSAMYFCASSETPLAAAMDNEQFFGPGTRLTVL.

The table lists this clone with a few counts. This chain joins TRBV5-1 and TRBJ2-7, with D possibly matching TRBD1 (5 bases). The CDR3 extends over 11 amino acids. Looked up from germline, CDR1 is SGHRS and CDR2 is YFSETQ. Trimming took off 0 bases at V and 10 bases at J, with 8 bases between the two ends. CDR3 protein: CASSLGGQQYF. The CDR3 DNA reads as TGCGCCAGCAGCTTGGGAGGACAACAGTACTTC.

This clone was detected a few times. V and J are TRBV5-4 and TRBJ2-4, with a tentative D call TRBD2 (6 bases). The V end was cut by 4 bases, the J end by 0 bases, with 14 bases between. Germline V gene data show CDR1 as SGHNT and CDR2 as YYREEE (reference sequence). The CDR3 has 16 residues. CDR3 nucleotide sequence: TGTGCCAGCAGCGGCGGGGTCAACCTAGCCAAAAACATTCAGTACTTC. Its protein is CASSGGVNLAKNIQYF.

This clone occurred once. J is TRBJ1-4 and V is TRBV5-1; unclear D gene. This CDR3 comprises 15 residues. Germline V gene data show CDR1 as SGHRS and CDR2 as YFSETQ. V was pared by 0 bases and J by 2 bases, with 8 bases between. CDR3 amino acids: CASSLDRRTNEKLFF. The CDR3 nucleotides read TGCGCCAGCAGCTTGGATCGGAGGACTAATGAAAAACTGTTTTTT.

The chain couples TRBV9 to TRBJ1-1; weak D call: TRBD1 (5 bases). The CDR3 is 18 amino acids. V lost 4 bases, J lost 0 bases, and 22 bases lay in between. The germline V gene encodes CDR1 SGDLS and CDR2 YYNGEE. CDR3 sequence: CASSPRLTARGLNTEAFF. Written as DNA, the CDR3 is TGTGCCAGCAGCCCCCGACTCACCGCGCGGGGCTTGAACACTGAAGCTTTCTTT.

The chain employs TRBV18 and TRBJ2-5; D unresolved. The CDR3 sequence is 12 residues long. CDR1 KGHSH and CDR2 LQKENI come from the germline V gene. V shed 0 bases and J shed 5 bases, with 4 bases lying between them. The CDR3 coding sequence is TGTGCCAGCTCACCACCGTCGGAGACCCAGTACTTC. It is translated as CASSPPSETQYF. Supplemented by reference TRBV18 and TRBJ2-5, the full variable domain reads NAGVMQNPRHLVRRRGQEARLRCSPMKGHSHVYWYRQLPEEGLKFMVYLQKENIIDESGMPKERFSAEFPKEGPSILRIQQVVRGDSAAYFCASSPPSETQYFGPGTRLLVL.

The CDR3 loop is CAISTSGETYEQYF. The CDR3, as DNA: TGTGCCATCAGTACTAGCGGGGAAACCTACGAGCAGTACTTC. The chain employs TRBV10-3 and TRBJ2-7; TRBD2 agrees at 10 bases. This CDR3 contains 14 residues. The V segment lost 5 bases and the J segment 2 bases; nucleotides outside the gene matches: 3. CDR1 is ENHRY, CDR2 SYGVKD, per germline.

CDR3 bases: TGTGCCAGCAGTCCCGGGACTAGCGGAACCTACGAGCAGTACTTC. Translation: CASSPGTSGTYEQYF. The chain carries TRBV6-2 or TRBV6-3 and TRBJ2-7; 11 bases agree with TRBD2. Per the germline V gene, CDR1 is MNHEY and CDR2 is SVGEGT. J lost 2 bases, V lost 5 bases, and 5 bases had no gene match. This CDR3 is built from 15 residues.

This chain links TRBV7-3 with TRBJ1-1; D is perhaps TRBD1 (5 bases). Per the germline V gene, CDR1 is SGHTA and CDR2 is FQGTGA. The CDR3 runs to 15 residues. With 4 bases removed from V and 0 bases from J, the gap between germline ends came to 12 bases. The CDR3 nucleotides read TGTGCCAGCAGCTCCCAGGGAGGAATGAACACTGAAGCTTTCTTT. It specifies CASSSQGGMNTEAFF.

The rearrangement uses TRBV28 and TRBJ1-5; D is ambiguous. This CDR3 has 11 amino acids. The germline CDR1 and CDR2 sequences are MDHEN and SYDVKM. V was cut by 3 bases and J by 11 bases, with 8 bases left in between. CDR3 sequence reads: CASSLSRSQHF. CDR3 sequence (DNA): TGTGCCAGCAGTTTGAGCAGGTCCCAGCATTTT.

The chain has TRBV11-2 and TRBJ2-4; no firm D call. Germline-derived CDR1 and CDR2 are SGHAT and FQNNGV. The germline V and J ends were trimmed by 4 bases and 7 bases, with 14 bases remaining between them. The CDR3 runs to 14 residues. The CDR3 DNA reads TGTGCCAGCAGCTCGAGCGCCAGTGGCAACATTCAGTACTTC. This encodes CASSSSASGNIQYF. The full variable domain, rest sourced from reference TRBV11-2 and TRBJ2-4, is EAGVAQSPRYKIIEKRQSVAFWCNPISGHATLYWYQQILGQGPKLLIQFQNNGVVDDSQLPKDRFSAERLKGVDSTLKIQPAKLEDSAVYLCASSSSASGNIQYFGAGTRLSVL.

The gene calls are TRBV19 and TRBJ1-1; D uncertain. The CDR3 is made up of 13 amino acids. Trimming left V 5 bases short and J 1 base short, with 8 bases between. Germline V gene data show CDR1 as LNHDA and CDR2 as SQIVND (reference sequence). CDR3 coding DNA: TGTGCCAGTAGTCTCAGAACGAACACTGAAGCTTTCTTT. Translating it yields CASSLRTNTEAFF.

The sample holds a few counts of this clone. The J gene is TRBJ1-5, the V gene TRBV20-1; unclear D gene. The CDR3 runs to 12 residues. The germline V and J ends were trimmed by 3 bases and 6 bases, with 9 bases remaining between them. CDR1 and CDR2 from the germline V gene are DFQATT and SNEGSKA (reference sequence). Here the CDR3 reads CSASPPGQPQHF. In nucleotides, the CDR3 is TGCAGTGCTAGTCCCCCGGGTCAGCCCCAGCATTTT.

The chain has TRBV7-9 and TRBJ2-7; tentatively, D is TRBD1 (6 bases). The CDR3 has 15 residues. The V and J ends lost 5 bases and 1 base respectively, with 15 bases between them. The germline V gene has CDR1 SEHNR and CDR2 FQNEAQ (reference sequence). CDR3 region: CASSPLTGGSYEQYF. CDR3 in DNA: TGTGCCAGCAGCCCGCTGACAGGTGGGTCCTACGAGCAGTACTTC.

The CDR3 DNA reads as TGTGCCAGCAGTGAGGACAGCCGCCCTTACGAGCAGTACTTC. This sequence encodes CASSEDSRPYEQYF. V is TRBV6-1 and J is TRBJ2-7; maybe TRBD1 (6 bases). The V and J ends lost 3 bases and 4 bases respectively, with 13 bases between them. The CDR3 sequence is 14 residues long. From germline, CDR1 is MNHNS and CDR2 SASEGT.

The chain couples TRBV27 to TRBJ1-4, with 8 bases identical to TRBD1. The CDR3 sequence is 15 residues long. The V gene's germline CDR1 is MNHEY and CDR2 SMNVEV (reference sequence). The J segment lost 7 bases and the V segment lost 5 bases, leaving 9 bases of the junction unmatched. The CDR3: CASSVRQGTSEKLFF. The CDR3 DNA sequence: TGTGCCAGCAGTGTCCGACAGGGGACGTCTGAAAAACTGTTTTTT.

The rearrangement uses TRBV9 and TRBJ2-7; D gene uncertain. This CDR3 comprises 13 residues. Germline V gene sequence: CDR1 SGDLS, CDR2 YYNGEE. The V gene lost 2 bases and the J gene lost 3 bases, with 9 bases spanning the gap. The DNA for the CDR3 is TGTGCCAGCAGCGTTGGGCACTTCTACGAGCAGTACTTC. Its protein is CASSVGHFYEQYF. Supplemented by reference TRBV9 and TRBJ2-7, the full variable domain reads DSGVTQTPKHLITATGQRVTLRCSPRSGDLSVYWYQQSLDQGLQFLIQYYNGEERAKGNILERFSAQQFPDLHSELNLSSLELGDSALYFCASSVGHFYEQYFGPGTRLTVT.

The chain is built from TRBV7-9 and TRBJ2-3; D is possibly TRBD2 (6 bases). Per germline, CDR1 SEHNR and CDR2 FQNEAQ (reference sequence). Trimming took 5 bases from V and 7 from J, leaving 25 bases between them. The CDR3 totals 17 residues. The CDR3 DNA follows: TGTGCCAGCAGCCCGCCGGTGCGGGACTCGCAGGCCCATACGCAGTATTTT. Its protein product is CASSPPVRDSQAHTQYF.

In this sample, this clone turned up once. V is TRBV5-4 and J is TRBJ2-2, with 12 bases identical to TRBD2. Germline CDR1 and CDR2: SGHNT and YYREEE (reference sequence). V lost 1 base and J lost 8; bases outside the gene matches: 9. This CDR3 has 17 residues. This chain's CDR3 is CASSLQETSGGYGELFF. In DNA form, the CDR3 reads TGTGCCAGCAGCTTGCAAGAAACTAGCGGGGGGTATGGGGAGCTGTTTTTT.

V gene TRBV3-1 (or the pseudogene TRBV3-2) combines with J gene TRBJ1-2; 7 bases agree with TRBD1. This CDR3 contains 13 residues. The germline CDR1 and CDR2 sequences are LGHDT and YNNKEL (reference sequence). Unmatched junction bases numbered 9, after V lost 2 bases and J lost 12 bases. The CDR3 reads CASSQSPMQGDTF. The CDR3 region has the DNA TGTGCCAGCAGCCAAAGTCCCATGCAGGGGGACACCTTC.

This chain links TRBV6-5 with TRBJ1-1, with 10 positions matching TRBD1. V was clipped by 4 bases and J by 0 bases; unmatched bases: 5. Per germline, CDR1 MNHEY and CDR2 SVGAGI. The CDR3 length is 16 residues. This CDR3 is CASSFMTGGLNTEAFF. For the CDR3, the DNA is TGTGCCAGCAGTTTCATGACAGGGGGCTTGAACACTGAAGCTTTCTTT.